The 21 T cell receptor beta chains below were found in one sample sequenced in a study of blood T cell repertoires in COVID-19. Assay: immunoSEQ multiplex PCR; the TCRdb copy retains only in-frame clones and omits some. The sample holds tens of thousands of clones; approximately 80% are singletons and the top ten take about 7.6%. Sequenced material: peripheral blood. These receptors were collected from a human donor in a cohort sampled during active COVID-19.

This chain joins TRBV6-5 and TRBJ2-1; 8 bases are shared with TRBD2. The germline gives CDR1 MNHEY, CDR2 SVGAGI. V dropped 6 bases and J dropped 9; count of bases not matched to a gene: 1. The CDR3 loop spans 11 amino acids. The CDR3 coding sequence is TGTGCCAGCAGGCGGGGGGTTGAGCAGTTCTTC. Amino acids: CASRRGVEQFF.

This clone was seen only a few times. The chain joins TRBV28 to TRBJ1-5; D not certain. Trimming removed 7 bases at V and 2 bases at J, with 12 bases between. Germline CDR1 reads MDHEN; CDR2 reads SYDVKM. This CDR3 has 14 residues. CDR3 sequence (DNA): TGTGCCAGCATTGTAGGAGTTGGCAATCAGCCCCAGCATTTT. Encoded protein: CASIVGVGNQPQHF.

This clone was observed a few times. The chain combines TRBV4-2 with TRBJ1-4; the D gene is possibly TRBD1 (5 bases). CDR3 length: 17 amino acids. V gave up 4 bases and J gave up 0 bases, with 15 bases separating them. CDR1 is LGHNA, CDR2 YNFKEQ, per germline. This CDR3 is CASSPRVRPSTNEKLFF. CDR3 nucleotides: TGTGCCAGCAGCCCCAGGGTTCGGCCCTCAACTAATGAAAAACTGTTTTTT.

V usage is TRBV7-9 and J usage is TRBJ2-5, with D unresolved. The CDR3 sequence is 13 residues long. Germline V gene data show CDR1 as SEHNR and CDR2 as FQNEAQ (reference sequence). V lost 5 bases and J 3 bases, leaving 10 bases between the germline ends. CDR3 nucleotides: TGTGCCAGCAGCCAGAGGAATGAAGAGACCCAGTACTTC. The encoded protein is CASSQRNEETQYF.

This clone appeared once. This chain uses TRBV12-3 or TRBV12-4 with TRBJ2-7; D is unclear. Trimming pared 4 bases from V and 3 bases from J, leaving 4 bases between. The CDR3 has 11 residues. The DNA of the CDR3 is TGTGCCAGCAGTTCCTTCTACGAGCAGTACTTC. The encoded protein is CASSSFYEQYF.

The CDR3 region is CASSSPTDTQYF. CDR3 in DNA: TGCGCCAGCAGCTCCCCGACAGATACGCAGTATTTT. V is TRBV5-1 and J is TRBJ2-3; D gene ambiguous. Per the germline V gene, CDR1 is SGHRS and CDR2 is YFSETQ. Trimming cost V 3 bases and J 3 bases, with 5 bases left between them. The CDR3 runs 12 residues.

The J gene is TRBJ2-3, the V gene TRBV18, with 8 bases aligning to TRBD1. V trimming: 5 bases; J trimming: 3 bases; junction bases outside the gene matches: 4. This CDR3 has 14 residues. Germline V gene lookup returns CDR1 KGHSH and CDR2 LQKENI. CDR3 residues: CASSSGGRTDTQYF. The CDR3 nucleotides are TGTGCCAGCTCATCAGGGGGCAGGACAGATACGCAGTATTTT.

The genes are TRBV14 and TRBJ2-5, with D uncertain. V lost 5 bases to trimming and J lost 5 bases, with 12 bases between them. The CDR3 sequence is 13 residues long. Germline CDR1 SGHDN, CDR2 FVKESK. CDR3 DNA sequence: TGTGCCAGCAGCAGAGGCTTTGGGGAGACCCAGTACTTC. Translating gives CASSRGFGETQYF.

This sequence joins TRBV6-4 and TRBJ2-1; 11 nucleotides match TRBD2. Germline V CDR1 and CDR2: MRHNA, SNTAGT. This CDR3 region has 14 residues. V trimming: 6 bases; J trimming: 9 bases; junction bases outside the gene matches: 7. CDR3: CASSTLAGAGEQFF. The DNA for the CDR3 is TGTGCCAGCAGCACACTAGCGGGAGCGGGTGAGCAGTTCTTC.

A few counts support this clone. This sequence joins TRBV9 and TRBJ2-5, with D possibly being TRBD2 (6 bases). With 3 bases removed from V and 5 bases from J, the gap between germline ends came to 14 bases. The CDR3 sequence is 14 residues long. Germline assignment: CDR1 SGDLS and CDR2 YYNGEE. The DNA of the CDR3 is TGTGCCAGCAGCGCCGGAGGAGGGGAGGAGACCCAGTACTTC. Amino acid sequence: CASSAGGGEETQYF.

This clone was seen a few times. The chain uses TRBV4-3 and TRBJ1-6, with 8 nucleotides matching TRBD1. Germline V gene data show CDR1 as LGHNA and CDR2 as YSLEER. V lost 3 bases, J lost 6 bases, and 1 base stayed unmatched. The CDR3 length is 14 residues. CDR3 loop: CASSQDRVNSPLHF. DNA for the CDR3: TGCGCCAGCAGCCAGGACAGGGTTAATTCACCCCTCCACTTT.

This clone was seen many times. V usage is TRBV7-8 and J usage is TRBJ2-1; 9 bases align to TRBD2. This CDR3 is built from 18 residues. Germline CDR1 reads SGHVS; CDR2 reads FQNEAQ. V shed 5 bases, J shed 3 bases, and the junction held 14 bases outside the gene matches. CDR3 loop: CASSPPEREVVGYNEQFF. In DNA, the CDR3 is TGTGCCAGCAGCCCACCCGAGCGGGAGGTTGTGGGCTACAATGAGCAGTTCTTC.

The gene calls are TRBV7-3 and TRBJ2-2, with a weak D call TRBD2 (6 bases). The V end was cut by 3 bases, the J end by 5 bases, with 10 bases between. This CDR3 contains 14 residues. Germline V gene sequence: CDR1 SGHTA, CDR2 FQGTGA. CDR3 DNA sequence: TGTGCCAGCAGCTTGCGAGGAGGGACCGGGGAGCTGTTTTTT. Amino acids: CASSLRGGTGELFF. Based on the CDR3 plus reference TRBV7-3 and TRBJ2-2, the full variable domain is GAGVSQTPSNKVTEKGKYVELRCDPISGHTALYWYRQSLGQGPEFLIYFQGTGAADDSGLPNDRFFAVRPEGSVSTLKIQRTERGDSAVYLCASSLRGGTGELFFGEGSRLTVL.

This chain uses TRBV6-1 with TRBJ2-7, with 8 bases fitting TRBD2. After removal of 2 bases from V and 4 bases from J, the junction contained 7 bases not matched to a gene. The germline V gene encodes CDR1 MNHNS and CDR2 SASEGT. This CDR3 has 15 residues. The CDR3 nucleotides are TGTGCCAGCAGTGAATTAGGCGGGGGGTTTTACGAGCAGTACTTC. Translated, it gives CASSELGGGFYEQYF.

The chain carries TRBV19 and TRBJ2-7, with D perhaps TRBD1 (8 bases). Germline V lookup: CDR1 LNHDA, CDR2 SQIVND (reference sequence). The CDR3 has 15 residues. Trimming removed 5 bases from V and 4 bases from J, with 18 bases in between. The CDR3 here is CASSHSGTGDYEQYF. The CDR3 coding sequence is TGTGCCAGTAGTCACAGCGGGACAGGTGATTACGAGCAGTACTTC.

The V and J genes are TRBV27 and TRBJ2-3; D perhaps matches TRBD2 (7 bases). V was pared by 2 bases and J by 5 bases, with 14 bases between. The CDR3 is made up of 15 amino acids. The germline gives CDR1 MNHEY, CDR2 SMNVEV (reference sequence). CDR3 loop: CASSLRGGPGDTQYF. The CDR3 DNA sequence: TGTGCCAGCAGTTTAAGGGGGGGGCCGGGAGATACGCAGTATTTT.

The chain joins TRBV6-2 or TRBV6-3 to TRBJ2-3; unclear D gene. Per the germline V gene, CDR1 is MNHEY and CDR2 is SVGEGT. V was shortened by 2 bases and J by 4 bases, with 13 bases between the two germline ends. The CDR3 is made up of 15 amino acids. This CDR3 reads CASSYEYASADTQYF. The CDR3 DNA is TGTGCCAGCAGTTACGAGTACGCATCCGCAGATACGCAGTATTTT.

CDR3 amino acids: CASSVLAGVGNEQFF. CDR3 coding DNA: TGTGCCAGCAGCGTTCTAGCGGGAGTGGGGAATGAGCAGTTCTTC. The gene calls are TRBV7-8 and TRBJ2-1, with TRBD2 matching over 10 bases. Unmatched junction bases numbered 8, after V lost 5 bases and J lost 7 bases. Germline-derived CDR1 and CDR2 are SGHVS and FQNEAQ. This CDR3 region has 15 residues.

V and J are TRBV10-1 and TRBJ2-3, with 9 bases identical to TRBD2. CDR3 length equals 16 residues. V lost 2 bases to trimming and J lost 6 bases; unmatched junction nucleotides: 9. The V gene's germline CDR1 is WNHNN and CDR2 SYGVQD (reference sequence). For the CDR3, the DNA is TGCGCCAGCAGTGAGAGTAGCGGGAGTGCCTTGGATACGCAGTATTTT. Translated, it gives CASSESSGSALDTQYF.

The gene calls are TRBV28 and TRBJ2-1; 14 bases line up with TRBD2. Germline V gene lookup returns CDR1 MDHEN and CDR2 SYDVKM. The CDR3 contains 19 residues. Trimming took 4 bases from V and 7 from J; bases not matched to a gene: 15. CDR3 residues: CASSSFSGTSGSPRNEQFF. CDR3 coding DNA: TGTGCCAGCAGTTCCTTTTCCGGGACTAGCGGGAGCCCTAGGAATGAGCAGTTCTTC.

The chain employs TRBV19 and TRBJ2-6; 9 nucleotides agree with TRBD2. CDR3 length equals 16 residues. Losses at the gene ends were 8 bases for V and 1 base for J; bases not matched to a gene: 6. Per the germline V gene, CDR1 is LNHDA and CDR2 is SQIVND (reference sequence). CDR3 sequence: CASGSGSSSGANVLTF. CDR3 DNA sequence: TGTGCCAGTGGTAGCGGGAGTAGTTCTGGGGCCAACGTCCTGACTTTC.